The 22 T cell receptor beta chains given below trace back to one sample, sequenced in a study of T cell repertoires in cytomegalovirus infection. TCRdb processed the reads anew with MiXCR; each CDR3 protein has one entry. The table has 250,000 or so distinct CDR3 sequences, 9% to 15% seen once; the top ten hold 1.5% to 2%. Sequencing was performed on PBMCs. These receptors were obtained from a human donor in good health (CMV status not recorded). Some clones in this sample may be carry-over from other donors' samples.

The CDR3, as DNA: TGCAGCGTTGAAGATCTTGGGACAGCCAACACTGAAGCTTTCTTT. Its translation: CSVEDLGTANTEAFF. V gene TRBV29-1 combines with J gene TRBJ1-1, with TRBD1 matching over 7 bases. Germline CDR1 is SQVTM and CDR2 is ANQGSEA. This CDR3 has 15 amino acids. Trimming at V came to 0 bases and at J to 2 bases, leaving 6 bases not matched to a gene.

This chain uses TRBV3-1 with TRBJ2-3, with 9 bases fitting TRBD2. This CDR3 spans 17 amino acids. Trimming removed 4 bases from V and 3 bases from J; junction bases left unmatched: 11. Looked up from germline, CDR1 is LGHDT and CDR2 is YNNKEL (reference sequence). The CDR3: CASSPQSAGGRTDTQYF. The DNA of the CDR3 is TGTGCCAGCAGCCCTCAATCGGCGGGAGGGCGGACAGATACGCAGTATTTT.

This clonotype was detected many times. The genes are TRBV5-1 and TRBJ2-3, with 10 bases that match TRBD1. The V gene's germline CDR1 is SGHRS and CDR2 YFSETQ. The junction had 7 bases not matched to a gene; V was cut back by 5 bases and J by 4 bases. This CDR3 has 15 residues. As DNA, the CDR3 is TGCGCCAGCAGGATGACAGGGGGCGAGTCAGATACGCAGTATTTT. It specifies CASRMTGGESDTQYF.

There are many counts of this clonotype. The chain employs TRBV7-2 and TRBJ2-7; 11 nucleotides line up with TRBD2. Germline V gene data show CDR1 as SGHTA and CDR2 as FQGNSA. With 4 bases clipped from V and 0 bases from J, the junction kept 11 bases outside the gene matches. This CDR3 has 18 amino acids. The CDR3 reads CASSYGTSGYRSSYEQYF. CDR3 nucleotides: TGTGCCAGCAGCTACGGGACTAGCGGTTACCGGAGCTCCTACGAGCAGTACTTC. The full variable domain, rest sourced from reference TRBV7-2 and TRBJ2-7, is GAGVSQSPSNKVTEKGKDVELRCDPISGHTALYWYRQSLGQGLEFLIYFQGNSAPDKSGLPSDRFSAERTGGSVSTLTIQRTQQEDSAVYLCASSYGTSGYRSSYEQYFGPGTRLTVT.

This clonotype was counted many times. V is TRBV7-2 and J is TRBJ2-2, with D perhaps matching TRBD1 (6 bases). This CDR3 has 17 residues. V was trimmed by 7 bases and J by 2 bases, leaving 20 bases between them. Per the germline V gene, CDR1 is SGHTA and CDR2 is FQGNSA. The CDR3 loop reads CASTFQAGTTNTGELFF. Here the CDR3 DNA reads TGTGCCAGCACCTTCCAGGCCGGGACAACTAACACCGGGGAGCTGTTTTTT.

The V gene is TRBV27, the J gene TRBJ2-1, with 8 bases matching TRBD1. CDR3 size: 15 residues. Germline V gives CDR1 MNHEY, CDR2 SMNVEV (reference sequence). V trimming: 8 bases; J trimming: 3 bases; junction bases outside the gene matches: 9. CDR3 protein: CASPPGQGRYNEQFF. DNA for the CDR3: TGTGCCAGCCCGCCCGGACAGGGACGCTACAATGAGCAGTTCTTC.

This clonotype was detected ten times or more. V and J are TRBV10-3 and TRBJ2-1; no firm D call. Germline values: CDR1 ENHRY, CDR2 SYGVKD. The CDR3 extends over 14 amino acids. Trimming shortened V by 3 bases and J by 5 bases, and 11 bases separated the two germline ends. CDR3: CAISEISPNNEQFF. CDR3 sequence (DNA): TGTGCCATCAGTGAAATAAGCCCGAACAATGAGCAGTTCTTC.

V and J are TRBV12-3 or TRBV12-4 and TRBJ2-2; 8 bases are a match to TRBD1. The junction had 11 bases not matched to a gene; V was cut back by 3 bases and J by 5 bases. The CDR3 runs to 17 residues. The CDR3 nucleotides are TGTGCCAGCAGTTTCCAGACCGGGACAGGCGATACCGGGGAGCTGTTTTTT. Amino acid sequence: CASSFQTGTGDTGELFF.

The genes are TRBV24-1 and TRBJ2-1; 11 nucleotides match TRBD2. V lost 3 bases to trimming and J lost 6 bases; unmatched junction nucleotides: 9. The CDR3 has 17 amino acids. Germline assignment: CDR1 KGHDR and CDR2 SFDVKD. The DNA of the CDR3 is TGTGCCACCAGTGATACGGGACTAGCGGTACGGGTCAATGAGCAGTTCTTC. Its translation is CATSDTGLAVRVNEQFF.

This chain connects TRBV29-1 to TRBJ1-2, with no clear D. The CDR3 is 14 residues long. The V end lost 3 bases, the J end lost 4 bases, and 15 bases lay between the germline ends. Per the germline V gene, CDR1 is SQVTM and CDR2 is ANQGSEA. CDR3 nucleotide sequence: TGCAGCGTTGAGAGAGGGCTGGTGACCTATGGCTACACCTTC. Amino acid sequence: CSVERGLVTYGYTF.

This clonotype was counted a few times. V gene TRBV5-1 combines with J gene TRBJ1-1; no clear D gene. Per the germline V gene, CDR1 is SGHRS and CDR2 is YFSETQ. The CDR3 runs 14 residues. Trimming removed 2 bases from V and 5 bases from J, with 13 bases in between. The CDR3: CASSFRSGGTEAFF. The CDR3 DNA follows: TGCGCCAGCAGCTTTAGGTCCGGCGGGACTGAAGCTTTCTTT. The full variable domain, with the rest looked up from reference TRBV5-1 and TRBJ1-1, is KAGVTQTPRYLIKTRGQQVTLSCSPISGHRSVSWYQQTPGQGLQFLFEYFSETQRNKGNFPGRFSGRQFSNSRSEMNVSTLELGDSALYLCASSFRSGGTEAFFGQGTRLTVV.

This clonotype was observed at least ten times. CDR3 residues: CASSYSGTGRSEQYF. The CDR3 DNA sequence: TGTGCCAGCAGCTACTCCGGGACAGGGCGAAGCGAGCAGTACTTC. This chain joins TRBV7-8 and TRBJ2-7, with 9 positions matching TRBD1. CDR1 is SGHVS, CDR2 FQNEAQ, per germline. V gave up 4 bases and J gave up 6 bases; unmatched junction bases: 10. The CDR3 contains 15 residues.

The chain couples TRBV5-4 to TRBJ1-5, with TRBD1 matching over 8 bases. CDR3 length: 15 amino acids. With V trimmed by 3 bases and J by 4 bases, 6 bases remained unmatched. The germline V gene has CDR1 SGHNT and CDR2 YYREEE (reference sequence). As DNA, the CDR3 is TGTGCCAGCAGCTCGACAGGACAGGGAAATCAGCCCCAGCATTTT. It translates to CASSSTGQGNQPQHF. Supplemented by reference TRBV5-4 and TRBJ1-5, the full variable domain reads ETGVTQSPTHLIKTRGQQVTLRCSSQSGHNTVSWYQQALGQGPQFIFQYYREEENGRGNFPPRFSGLQFPNYSSELNVNALELDDSALYLCASSSTGQGNQPQHFGDGTRLSIL.

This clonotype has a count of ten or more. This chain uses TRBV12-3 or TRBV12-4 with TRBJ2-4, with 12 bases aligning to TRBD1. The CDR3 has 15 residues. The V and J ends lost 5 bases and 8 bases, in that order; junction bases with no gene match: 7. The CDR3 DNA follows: TGTGCCAGCAGTCCGGGACAGGGGGCCTGGGACATTCAGTACTTC. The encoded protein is CASSPGQGAWDIQYF.

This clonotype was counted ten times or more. CDR3 bases: TGTGCCAGCAGCTCAAGGGCTAGTACCCCAGAAGTCGAGCAGTTCTTC. As protein: CASSSRASTPEVEQFF. The V and J genes are TRBV7-3 and TRBJ2-1, with D uncertain. CDR1 SGHTA and CDR2 FQGTGA come from the germline V gene. The ends were cut back, 4 bases at V and 10 bases at J, with 23 bases in the middle. The CDR3 consists of 16 residues.

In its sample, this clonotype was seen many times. The DNA for the CDR3 is TGTGCCAGCAGCCGGGGACAGCCGCCCTACGAGCAGTACTTC. Translation: CASSRGQPPYEQYF. V is TRBV7-2 and J is TRBJ2-7; 7 nucleotides agree with TRBD1. V shed 5 bases, J shed 2 bases, and the junction held 6 bases outside the gene matches. Germline CDR1 SGHTA, CDR2 FQGNSA. This CDR3 is built from 14 residues.

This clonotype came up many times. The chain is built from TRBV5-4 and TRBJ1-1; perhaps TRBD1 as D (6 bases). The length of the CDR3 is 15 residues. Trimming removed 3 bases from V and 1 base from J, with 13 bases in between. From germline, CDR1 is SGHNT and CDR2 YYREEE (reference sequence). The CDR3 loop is CASSYTGRSNTEAFF. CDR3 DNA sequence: TGTGCCAGCAGCTATACAGGGAGATCGAACACTGAAGCTTTCTTT.

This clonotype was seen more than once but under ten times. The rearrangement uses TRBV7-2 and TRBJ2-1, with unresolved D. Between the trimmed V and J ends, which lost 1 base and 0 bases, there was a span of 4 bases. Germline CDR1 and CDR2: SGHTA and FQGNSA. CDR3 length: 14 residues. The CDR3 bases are TGTGCCAGCAGCTTAGACAGCTCCTACAATGAGCAGTTCTTC. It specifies CASSLDSSYNEQFF. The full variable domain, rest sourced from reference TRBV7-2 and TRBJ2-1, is GAGVSQSPSNKVTEKGKDVELRCDPISGHTALYWYRQSLGQGLEFLIYFQGNSAPDKSGLPSDRFSAERTGGSVSTLTIQRTQQEDSAVYLCASSLDSSYNEQFFGPGTRLTVL.

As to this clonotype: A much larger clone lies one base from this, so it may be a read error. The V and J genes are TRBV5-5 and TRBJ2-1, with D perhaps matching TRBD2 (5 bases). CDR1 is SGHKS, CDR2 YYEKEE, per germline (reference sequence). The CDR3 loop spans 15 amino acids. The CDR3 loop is CASSLMREPFNKQFF. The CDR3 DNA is TGTGCCAGCAGCTTGATGAGGGAGCCGTTCAATAAGCAGTTCTTC.

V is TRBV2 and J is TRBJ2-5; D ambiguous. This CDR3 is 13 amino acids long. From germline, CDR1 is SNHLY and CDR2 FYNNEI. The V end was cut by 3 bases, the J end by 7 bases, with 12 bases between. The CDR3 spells CASSDSGRGTQYF. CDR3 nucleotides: TGTGCCAGCAGTGACTCTGGCCGCGGGACCCAGTACTTC.

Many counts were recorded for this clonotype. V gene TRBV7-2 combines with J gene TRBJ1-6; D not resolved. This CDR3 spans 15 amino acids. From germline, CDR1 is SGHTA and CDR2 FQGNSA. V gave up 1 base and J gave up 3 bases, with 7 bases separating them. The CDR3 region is CASSLEALYNSPLHF. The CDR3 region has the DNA TGTGCCAGCAGCTTAGAAGCACTCTATAATTCACCCCTCCACTTT. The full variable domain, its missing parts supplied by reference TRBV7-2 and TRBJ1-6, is GAGVSQSPSNKVTEKGKDVELRCDPISGHTALYWYRQSLGQGLEFLIYFQGNSAPDKSGLPSDRFSAERTGGSVSTLTIQRTQQEDSAVYLCASSLEALYNSPLHFGNGTRLTVT.

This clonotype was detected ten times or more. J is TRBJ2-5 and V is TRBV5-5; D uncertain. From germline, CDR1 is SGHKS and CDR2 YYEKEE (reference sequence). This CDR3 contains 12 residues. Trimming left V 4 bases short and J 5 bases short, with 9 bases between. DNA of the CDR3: TGTGCCAGCAGCAGGCTGCGGGAGACCCAGTACTTC. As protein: CASSRLRETQYF.